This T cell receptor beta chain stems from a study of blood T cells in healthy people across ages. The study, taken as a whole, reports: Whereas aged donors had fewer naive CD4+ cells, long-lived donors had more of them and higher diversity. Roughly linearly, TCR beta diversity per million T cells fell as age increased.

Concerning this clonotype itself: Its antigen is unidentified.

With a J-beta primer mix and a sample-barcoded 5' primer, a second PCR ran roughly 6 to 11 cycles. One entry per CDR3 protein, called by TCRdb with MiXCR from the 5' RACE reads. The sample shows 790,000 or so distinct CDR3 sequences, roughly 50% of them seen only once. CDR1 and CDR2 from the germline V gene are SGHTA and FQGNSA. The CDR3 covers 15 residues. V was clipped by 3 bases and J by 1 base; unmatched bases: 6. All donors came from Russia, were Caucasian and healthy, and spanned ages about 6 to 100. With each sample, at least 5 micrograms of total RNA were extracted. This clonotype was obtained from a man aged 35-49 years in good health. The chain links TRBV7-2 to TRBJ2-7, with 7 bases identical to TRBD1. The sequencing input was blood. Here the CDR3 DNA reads TGTGCCAGCAGCTTCGACAGGGCCTCTTCCTACGAGCAGTACTTC. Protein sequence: CASSFDRASSYEQYF.